The clone carrying this T cell receptor beta chain was recorded once. The data were taken from a study of control samples from healthy donors and cancer patients. Repertoires were generated with immunoSEQ multiplex PCR, while TCRdb's copy carries only in-frame clones and drops some. The repertoire has about 160,000 clones, roughly 94% of them found once; the top ten carry 14%. Per the germline V gene, CDR1 is SEHNR and CDR2 is FQNEAQ (reference sequence). This CDR3 has 12 residues. Trimming took 2 bases from V and 4 from J, leaving 6 bases between them. The sample was PBMCs. The sequence was collected from a man aged 55 to 70 with colorectal cancer. The chain links TRBV7-9 to TRBJ2-7, with D perhaps matching TRBD2 (6 bases). The CDR3 sequence is CASSLRGYEQYF. The CDR3 coding sequence is TGTGCCAGCAGCTTACGGGGGTACGAGCAGTACTTC.